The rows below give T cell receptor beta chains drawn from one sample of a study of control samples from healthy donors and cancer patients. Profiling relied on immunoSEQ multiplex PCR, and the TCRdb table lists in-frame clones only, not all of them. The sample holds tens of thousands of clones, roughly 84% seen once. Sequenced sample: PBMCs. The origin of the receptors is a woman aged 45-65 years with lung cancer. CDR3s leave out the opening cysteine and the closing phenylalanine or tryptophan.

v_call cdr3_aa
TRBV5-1 ASSGGTGGRGMREQY
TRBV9 ASSPGLGYGYT
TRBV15 ATSRDQGTGNTIY
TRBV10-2 ASSETGSTEAF
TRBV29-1 SVAEGVSNYGYT
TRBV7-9 ASSGYGTGDQETQY
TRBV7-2 ASSNSGGKTYGYT
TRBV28 ASSRVAEAF
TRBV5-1 ASSRSGTSLGTEAF
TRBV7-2 ASSLVRGYGYT
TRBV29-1 SVERGLRYGYT
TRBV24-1 ATSARAGDSNNQPQH